Presented here are 24 T cell receptor beta chains from one specimen sequenced in a study of Ad26.COV2.S vaccination and SARS-CoV-2 variants. The treatment was: about 20 received Ad26.COV2.S at low or high dose, single or two shots; about five received placebo; per-sample allocation not given. Following the first vaccine or placebo injection, samples were taken on day 63. TCRdb keeps only in-frame clones here, not all; method: immunoSEQ multiplex PCR. The sample lists a few hundred thousand clones, around 89% seen once, with 3.6% in the top ten. The sequencing here drew on peripheral blood, taken in a trial of Ad26.COV2.S vaccine versus placebo. The receptors here all came from a person between 18 and 65 years old who received the Ad26.COV2.S COVID-19 vaccine or a placebo.

CDR3 DNA: TGCGCCAGCAGTTCCCCCCTATTCCAGGGTCGACGGACTGAAGCTTTCTTT. Translated: CASSSPLFQGRRTEAFF. The chain employs TRBV5-1 and TRBJ1-1; TRBD1 might be the D (5 bases). The germline gives CDR1 SGHRS, CDR2 YFSETQ. V was trimmed by 5 bases and J by 5 bases, leaving 25 bases between them. CDR3 size: 17 residues.

This rearrangement joins TRBV7-9 to TRBJ2-2, with D possibly called TRBD1 or TRBD2 (6 bases each). The CDR3 spans 13 residues. V shed 6 bases and J shed 5 bases, with 10 bases lying between them. Germline values: CDR1 SEHNR, CDR2 FQNEAQ (reference sequence). The DNA of the CDR3 is TGTGCCAGCAGACTAGGGGGGACCGGGGAGCTGTTTTTT. Protein: CASRLGGTGELFF.

This chain joins TRBV28 and TRBJ2-7, with 8 bases that match TRBD2. The V gene's germline CDR1 is MDHEN and CDR2 SYDVKM. This CDR3 is 14 amino acids long. The V gene end was trimmed by 6 bases and the J gene end by 5 bases; junction bases not matched to a gene: 9. CDR3 protein: CASRGLAALHEQYF. The CDR3, as DNA: TGTGCCAGCAGAGGACTAGCCGCCCTCCACGAGCAGTACTTC.

V gene TRBV28 combines with J gene TRBJ1-6; maybe TRBD1 (5 bases). CDR3 length equals 15 residues. Trimming removed 8 bases from V and 0 bases from J, with 11 bases in between. Germline assignment: CDR1 MDHEN and CDR2 SYDVKM. The CDR3 sequence is CASQETASYNSPLHF. In DNA, the CDR3 is TGTGCCAGCCAAGAGACAGCCTCCTATAATTCACCCCTCCACTTT.

The chain uses TRBV11-3 and TRBJ2-2, with TRBD1 matching over 9 bases. V shed 8 bases and J 3 bases; nucleotides not matched to a gene: 4. The CDR3 consists of 14 residues. Germline lookup yields CDR1 SGHNT and CDR2 YENEEA. The DNA of the CDR3 is TGTGCCAGCGAGGGACAGGGCGACACCGGGGAGCTGTTTTTT. It translates to CASEGQGDTGELFF.

This chain uses TRBV11-3 with TRBJ2-1; TRBD2 aligns across 9 bases. Looked up from germline, CDR1 is SGHNT and CDR2 is YENEEA. V lost 5 bases and J lost 10; bases outside the gene matches: 12. This CDR3 spans 15 amino acids. The CDR3: CASSPGVIAGEEQFF. The CDR3, as DNA: TGTGCCAGCAGCCCCGGGGTAATAGCGGGGGAGGAGCAGTTCTTC.

The chain couples TRBV5-1 to TRBJ2-7; D is unclear. V gave up 5 bases and J gave up 0 bases, with 3 bases separating them. The V gene's germline CDR1 is SGHRS and CDR2 YFSETQ. The CDR3 has 11 residues. CDR3 loop: CASRGSYEQYF. The CDR3 DNA is TGCGCCAGCAGGGGCTCCTACGAGCAGTACTTC.

This clone was seen just once. The genes are TRBV6-6 and TRBJ1-1, with a possible D match to TRBD1 (6 bases). The CDR3 runs to 13 residues. V gave up 6 bases and J gave up 3 bases, with 11 bases separating them. CDR1 and CDR2 from the germline V gene are MNHNY and SVGAGI (reference sequence). CDR3: CASSPGQYTEAFF. The CDR3 bases are TGTGCCAGCAGCCCCGGACAGTACACTGAAGCTTTCTTT.

This sequence joins TRBV28 and TRBJ2-2; tentative D call: TRBD1 (6 bases). V was cut by 3 bases and J by 2 bases, with 16 bases left in between. The CDR3 spans 17 residues. Germline loops: CDR1 MDHEN, CDR2 SYDVKM. CDR3 DNA: TGTGCCAGCAGTTTCTATCAGGGGCGGTTAAACACCGGGGAGCTGTTTTTT. This sequence encodes CASSFYQGRLNTGELFF.

V usage is TRBV11-3 and J usage is TRBJ2-1; D gene unclear. Per the germline V gene, CDR1 is SGHNT and CDR2 is YENEEA. CDR3 length: 13 residues. V was pared by 5 bases and J by 5 bases, with 10 bases between. The CDR3 region is CASSHNRDNEQFF. In nucleotides, the CDR3 is TGTGCCAGCAGCCACAACAGAGACAATGAGCAGTTCTTC.

The gene calls are TRBV28 and TRBJ2-4; a possible D gene is TRBD1 (6 bases). The CDR3 totals 15 residues. Trimming cost V 6 bases and J 0 bases, with 12 bases left between them. Germline V gives CDR1 MDHEN, CDR2 SYDVKM. CDR3 sequence reads: CASSTDRLAKNIQYF. The CDR3 DNA reads TGTGCCAGCAGCACGGACAGATTAGCCAAAAACATTCAGTACTTC. Full variable domain (missing parts from reference TRBV28 and TRBJ2-4): DVKVTQSSRYLVKRTGEKVFLECVQDMDHENMFWYRQDPGLGLRLIYFSYDVKMKEKGDIPEGYSVSREKKERFSLILESASTNQTSMYLCASSTDRLAKNIQYFGAGTRLSVL.

This clone was recorded only once. The rearrangement links TRBV5-8 to TRBJ1-1; D may be TRBD1 (6 bases). Trimming stripped 5 bases from V and 1 base from J, with 15 bases between. Per the germline V gene, CDR1 is SGHTS and CDR2 is YDEGEE. The CDR3 consists of 15 residues. The CDR3 region has the DNA TGTGCCAGCAGGCCGCGGGACACATCGAACACTGAAGCTTTCTTT. Its protein product is CASRPRDTSNTEAFF.

This clone appeared a single time. The genes are TRBV7-8 and TRBJ1-6; 8 nucleotides agree with TRBD1. Unmatched junction bases numbered 7, after V lost 5 bases and J lost 7 bases. CDR3 length: 15 amino acids. Germline V lookup: CDR1 SGHVS, CDR2 FQNEAQ. The CDR3 nucleotides read TGTGCCAGCAGCGCCCAGGGACAGGAAAATTCACCCCTCCACTTT. It translates to CASSAQGQENSPLHF. The complete variable domain, with remaining parts taken from reference TRBV7-8 and TRBJ1-6, reads GAGVSQSPRYKVAKRGQDVALRCDPISGHVSLFWYQQALGQGPEFLTYFQNEAQLDKSGLPSDRFFAERPEGSVSTLKIQRTQQEDSAVYLCASSAQGQENSPLHFGNGTRLTVT.

The rearrangement uses TRBV11-3 and TRBJ2-6, with D possibly being TRBD1 (6 bases). The CDR3 runs to 15 residues. The V gene's germline CDR1 is SGHNT and CDR2 YENEEA. The V end was cut by 1 base, the J end by 2 bases, with 6 bases between. DNA for the CDR3: TGTGCCAGCAGCTTAGCAGGGGCTGGGGCCAACGTCCTGACTTTC. As protein: CASSLAGAGANVLTF.

The rearrangement uses TRBV4-1 and TRBJ2-1; tentatively, D is TRBD2 (5 bases). Trimming removed 2 bases from V and 0 bases from J, with 11 bases in between. The CDR3 consists of 16 residues. Germline lookup yields CDR1 MGHRA and CDR2 YSYEKL. The CDR3 loop reads CASSQSGLSSYNEQFF. The CDR3, as DNA: TGCGCCAGCAGCCAATCTGGACTGAGCTCCTACAATGAGCAGTTCTTC.

The chain carries TRBV7-8 and TRBJ2-7; 8 nucleotides line up with TRBD2. V dropped 7 bases and J dropped 3; count of bases not matched to a gene: 5. This CDR3 is built from 13 residues. CDR1 and CDR2 (germline): SGHVS, FQNEAQ. The CDR3: CASNGGGNYEQYF. CDR3 in DNA: TGTGCCAGCAACGGGGGGGGGAACTACGAGCAGTACTTC. Drawing the rest from reference TRBV7-8 and TRBJ2-7, the complete variable domain is GAGVSQSPRYKVAKRGQDVALRCDPISGHVSLFWYQQALGQGPEFLTYFQNEAQLDKSGLPSDRFFAERPEGSVSTLKIQRTQQEDSAVYLCASNGGGNYEQYFGPGTRLTVT.

The genes are TRBV5-1 and TRBJ1-4, with 11 bases matching TRBD1. Germline V gives CDR1 SGHRS, CDR2 YFSETQ. V dropped 5 bases and J dropped 8; count of bases not matched to a gene: 11. The CDR3 is 16 residues long. Written as DNA, the CDR3 is TGCGCCAGCAGTTCCGGGACAGGGGGTATCTGGGAAAAACTGTTTTTT. As protein: CASSSGTGGIWEKLFF.

Only one count was recorded for this clone. The CDR3 spells CSVERRQGLTEAFF. For the CDR3, the DNA is TGCAGCGTTGAAAGGAGGCAGGGTTTAACTGAAGCTTTCTTT. The chain joins TRBV29-1 to TRBJ1-1; D is possibly TRBD1 (5 bases). Trimming took off 2 bases at V and 5 bases at J, with 15 bases between the two ends. The germline V gene has CDR1 SQVTM and CDR2 ANQGSEA. The CDR3 consists of 14 residues.

This chain connects TRBV6-4 to TRBJ1-2; D remains ambiguous. V was shortened by 7 bases and J by 1 base, with 10 bases between the two germline ends. CDR1 is MRHNA and CDR2 is SNTAGT in the germline V gene. This CDR3 has 13 amino acids. The CDR3 protein is CASNNSRNYGYTF. CDR3 DNA: TGTGCCAGCAATAACAGCCGTAACTATGGCTACACCTTC.

V is TRBV5-5 and J is TRBJ1-6; TRBD1 matches 11 bases. Germline V gene data show CDR1 as SGHKS and CDR2 as YYEKEE (reference sequence). Trimming removed 3 bases from V and 8 bases from J; junction bases left unmatched: 7. The CDR3 is made up of 16 amino acids. In nucleotides, the CDR3 is TGTGCCAGCAGCTACCGGGACAGGGGGACAGATTCACCCCTCCACTTT. Its protein is CASSYRDRGTDSPLHF.

CDR3 bases: TGTGCCAGCAGTTCGTCGACAGGGGGTAACGAAAAACTGTTTTTT. Amino acids: CASSSSTGGNEKLFF. The V call is TRBV28, the J call TRBJ1-4, with 9 bases that match TRBD1. Germline V gene data show CDR1 as MDHEN and CDR2 as SYDVKM. The CDR3 has 15 residues. Trimming cost V 4 bases and J 8 bases; bases outside gene matches: 8.

This rearrangement joins TRBV5-8 to TRBJ1-4; possible D gene TRBD1, 5 bases. Between the trimmed V and J ends, which lost 4 bases and 7 bases, there was a span of 14 bases. There are 14 residues in the CDR3. The germline V gene encodes CDR1 SGHTS and CDR2 YDEGEE. CDR3 sequence (DNA): TGTGCCAGCAGCGCCGGGACGATAGGTGAAAAACTGTTTTTT. Protein product: CASSAGTIGEKLFF.

The chain combines TRBV7-2 with TRBJ1-1; 8 bases match TRBD1. The CDR3 loop spans 15 amino acids. The trim removed 3 bases at V and 1 base at J, leaving 4 bases unmatched. In germline, CDR1 is SGHTA, CDR2 FQGNSA. In nucleotides, the CDR3 is TGTGCCAGCAGCTTCAGGACAGGGTGGAACACTGAAGCTTTCTTT. It yields the protein CASSFRTGWNTEAFF.

The chain uses TRBV9 and TRBJ2-3; maybe TRBD1 (6 bases). The V end was cut by 0 bases, the J end by 4 bases, with 9 bases between. The CDR3 is 14 amino acids. Germline V gene data show CDR1 as SGDLS and CDR2 as YYNGEE. CDR3 amino acids: CASSVEQGPDTQYF. Here the CDR3 DNA reads TGTGCCAGCAGCGTAGAGCAGGGGCCAGATACGCAGTATTTT.